This T cell receptor beta chain derives from a study of shared clonotypes between healthy human individuals. Overall study findings and caveats: What rarefaction showed was incomplete sorted-subset sequencing despite large depth.

Comments on this clone: Its cognate antigen is unknown. Other DNA variants within this sample encode the same CDR3.

The J segment lost 3 bases and the V segment lost 5 bases, leaving 2 bases of the junction unmatched. Per the germline V gene, CDR1 is SGHAT and CDR2 is FQNNGV. The CDR3 runs 13 residues. This table comes from immunoSEQ multiplex PCR, and its TCRdb copy is limited to in-frame clones, with some not included. The sample yields 950,000 to 1,300,000 clones, about 74% seen once. The sequence was collected from a man in his late teens or twenties in good health. This chain links TRBV11-2 with TRBJ1-2; TRBD1 matches 8 bases. The sequencing sample was made of memory CD4+ T cells sorted from blood. Subset in this sample: CD45RA-negative fraction. The CDR3 DNA sequence: TGTGCCAGCAGCCCAGGGGGCCACTATGGCTACACCTTC. This gives the protein CASSPGGHYGYTF.